The TCR beta chain under discussion was sequenced for a study of blood T cell repertoires in COVID-19. The germline gives CDR1 SGHRS, CDR2 YFSETQ. V lost 3 bases to trimming and J lost 3 bases; unmatched junction nucleotides: 12. The CDR3 runs 17 residues. Assay: immunoSEQ multiplex PCR; the TCRdb copy retains only in-frame clones and omits some. The table lists fewer than 500,000 clones, roughly nine tenths of them singletons. Sequencing used PBMCs or T cells enriched from blood (not recorded which). The TCR sequence derives from a woman aged 18-30 years with acute COVID-19. This sequence joins TRBV5-1 and TRBJ2-5; 9 bases fit TRBD2. The CDR3 nucleotides read TGCGCCAGCAGCTCAAACAAAGCGGGGGGCCGGAAAGAGACCCAGTACTTC. The encoded protein is CASSSNKAGGRKETQYF.